In this sample, the clone carrying this TCR beta chain turned up many times. Antigen: not known. The data are from a study of T-cell reconstitution after alpha-beta-depleted transplantation in children. Whole-study findings and limits: Diversity of TCRbeta at day 60 was high in some patients, arising from surviving recipient T cells and thymic progenitors. There were reportedly several hundred expanded graft clones from which alpha-beta T cells came about two months after transplant. The main origin of T-cell counts and diversity one year after transplant was newly produced T cells.

The J segment lost 3 bases and the V segment lost 5 bases, leaving 11 bases of the junction unmatched. The germline gives CDR1 LNHNV, CDR2 YYDKDF (reference sequence). CDR3 length: 16 amino acids. During its preparation, the TCRbeta library received unique molecular identifiers. TCRdb processed the PCR reads anew with MiXCR; each CDR3 protein has one entry. The table has approximately 650,000 distinct CDR3 sequences, about an eighth seen once. V usage is TRBV15 and J usage is TRBJ2-3, with TRBD2 matching 7 bases. The sample here was PBMCs, taken before TCRalphabeta/CD19-depleted stem cell transplant. This clonotype was sampled from a girl aged 2-10 years with congenital amegakaryocytic thrombocytopenia, due to receive a stem cell transplant. CDR3 amino acids: CATSPGLVETTDTQYF. The CDR3 nucleotides read TGTGCCACCAGCCCAGGACTAGTGGAAACTACAGATACGCAGTATTTT.